This T cell receptor (beta chain) was sequenced for a study of shared clonotypes between healthy human individuals. The overall study: Used for every donor were three CD4 naive, three CD4 memory, two CD8 naive and one CD8 memory plate. Findings and limits, study-wide: The researchers took only blood, and tissue repertoires probably look different. Shared across several donors were around 4.7% of the naive CD4 clonotypes.

Concerning this clone: The antigen is unknown.

As processed by the authors: From ImmunoSEQ came sequences covering only the junction and carrying no quality scores, so filtering differed. The method was immunoSEQ multiplex PCR; TCRdb's version includes in-frame clones alone and lacks a portion of them. That table furnishes V, J and clone size, whereas the DNA furnished D and trimming. The sample holds roughly 590,000 clones, 95% to 96% seen once. The CDR3 is 14 amino acids. The ends lost 2 bases at V and 10 bases at J; junction bases unmatched: 7. Germline-derived CDR1 and CDR2 are WSHSY and SAAADI. Naive CD8 cells comprised CD45RO-negative, CCR7-positively selected cells, excluding terminally differentiated effector memory CD45RA+ cells.

The sequence derives from a woman between 25 and 40 years old in good health. The rearrangement links TRBV10-2 to TRBJ2-1, with 8 bases that match TRBD2. Sequencing was done on a sample of naive CD8+ T cells sorted from blood. The CDR3 DNA reads as TGCGCCAGCAGTGAGGGCCTCCGACTAGCGGAGCAGTTCTTC. This encodes CASSEGLRLAEQFF.